This T cell receptor (beta chain) was captured by sequencing in a study of T cell responses to AZD1222 COVID-19 vaccine. Libraries were prepared by immunoSEQ multiplex PCR; TCRdb keeps only in-frame clonotypes and omits some of them. The table shows roughly 140,000 clones, with 88% occurring only once. The TCR was taken from an adult who had recovered from COVID-19. The sample in question was peripheral blood, obtained after recovery from COVID-19.

The CDR3 DNA is TGCGCCAGCAGCTTGGTCGCGGTTTTGGACACTGAAGCTTTCTTT. Translation: CASSLVAVLDTEAFF. This chain connects TRBV5-1 to TRBJ1-1; D gene ambiguous. The V gene lost 0 bases and the J gene lost 3 bases, with 12 bases spanning the gap. CDR1 and CDR2 (germline): SGHRS, YFSETQ. CDR3 length: 15 residues.